One sample yielded the 8 T cell receptor beta chains listed below, sequenced in a study of identical twins. Each CDR3 protein gets one entry after TCRdb re-called the 5' RACE reads with MiXCR. The sample holds some 1,700,000 distinct CDR3 sequences, more than 30% seen once. The sequencing sample was made of cord blood. These receptors were collected from a newborn girl in good health.

This chain uses TRBV5-1 with TRBJ1-2; tentatively, D is TRBD1 (5 bases). This CDR3 is built from 16 residues. V lost 0 bases to trimming and J lost 4 bases, with 16 bases between them. Germline V CDR1 and CDR2: SGHRS, YFSETQ. This CDR3 reads CASSLAGGEGIYGYTF. CDR3 DNA: TGCGCCAGCAGCTTGGCCGGGGGAGAGGGCATCTATGGCTACACCTTC.

About this clonotype itself: At one end the junction does not follow the germline gene, possibly because of a read error. In nucleotides, the CDR3 is TGTGCCAGCAGCCCGCTGTCCTCGCGGAATGAGCACTTCTTC. Translating gives CASSPLSSRNEHFF. The chain employs TRBV14 and TRBJ2-1; D uncertain. Germline V lookup: CDR1 SGHDN, CDR2 FVKESK. The CDR3 has 14 amino acids.

The V and J genes are TRBV27 and TRBJ1-5, with 7 nucleotides matching TRBD1. The CDR3 is 19 residues long. V trimming: 5 bases; J trimming: 0 bases; junction bases outside the gene matches: 16. Germline V gene data show CDR1 as MNHEY and CDR2 as SMNVEV (reference sequence). CDR3 amino acids: CASSVGTVWKGDSNQPQHF. The CDR3 DNA reads TGTGCCAGCAGTGTAGGGACAGTTTGGAAGGGGGATAGCAATCAGCCCCAGCATTTT.

The J gene is TRBJ2-5, the V gene TRBV4-2, with 8 bases identical to TRBD1. Germline-derived CDR1 and CDR2 are LGHNA and YNFKEQ. Trimming cost V 0 bases and J 1 base; bases outside gene matches: 4. The CDR3 consists of 16 residues. CDR3 bases: TGTGCCAGCAGCCAAGACCCCGGACAGGGCCAAGAGACCCAGTACTTC. Protein: CASSQDPGQGQETQYF.

This clonotype appeared many times. The V gene is TRBV15, the J gene TRBJ2-1; D remains unclear. The CDR3 is 14 residues long. Germline CDR1 is LNHNV and CDR2 is YYDKDF (reference sequence). V lost 0 bases, J lost 4 bases, and 7 bases lay in between. CDR3 sequence reads: CATSRDLGYNEQFF. DNA for the CDR3: TGTGCCACCAGCAGAGACCTCGGTTACAATGAGCAGTTCTTC. Based on the CDR3 plus reference TRBV15 and TRBJ2-1, the full variable domain is DAMVIQNPRYQVTQFGKPVTLSCSQTLNHNVMYWYQQKSSQAPKLLFHYYDKDFNNEADTPDNFQSRRPNTSFCFLDIRSPGLGDTAMYLCATSRDLGYNEQFFGPGTRLTVL.

This clonotype was recorded a few times. V gene TRBV20-1 combines with J gene TRBJ2-5, with a weak D call TRBD2 (6 bases). V was clipped by 3 bases and J by 11 bases, with 22 bases between them. From germline, CDR1 is DFQATT and CDR2 SNEGSKA (reference sequence). The CDR3 is 14 amino acids. The CDR3 sequence: CSARVGEVLGEQYF. CDR3 nucleotides: TGCAGTGCTAGGGTTGGGGAGGTTCTAGGGGAGCAGTACTTC.

This clonotype turned up a few times. This chain uses TRBV19 with TRBJ2-7; either TRBD1 or TRBD2 may supply D (5 bases each). CDR3 length: 14 residues. Deletions cut 5 bases from V and 0 bases from J, with 11 bases between. CDR1 and CDR2 from the germline V gene are LNHDA and SQIVND (reference sequence). The CDR3 coding sequence is TGTGCCAGTAGTGAACGAGGGGACTCCTACGAGCAGTACTTC. As protein: CASSERGDSYEQYF.

This clonotype was counted a single time. The rearrangement uses TRBV5-1 and TRBJ2-1; 12 bases match TRBD2. V was pared by 1 base and J by 5 bases, with 7 bases of the junction left unmatched. The germline V gene encodes CDR1 SGHRS and CDR2 YFSETQ. This CDR3 region has 17 residues. CDR3 protein: CASSLLASGGGNNEQFF. CDR3 nucleotide sequence: TGCGCCAGCAGCTTGTTGGCTAGCGGGGGGGGCAACAATGAGCAGTTCTTC.